This TCR beta chain comes out of a study of T cell responses to AZD1222 COVID-19 vaccine. Data came from immunoSEQ multiplex PCR; TCRdb stores just in-frame clones and leaves some out. The table includes about 94,000 clones, 85% to 90% detected once. The ends lost 5 bases at V and 3 bases at J; junction bases unmatched: 13. The CDR3 length is 18 residues. Germline lookup yields CDR1 MDHEN and CDR2 SYDVKM. V gene TRBV28 combines with J gene TRBJ2-7; 13 nucleotides align to TRBD2. This TCR derives from an adult who received the AZD1222 COVID-19 vaccine. The sequences come from peripheral blood, collected 28 days after the second AZD1222 dose. The CDR3 bases are TGTGCCAGCAGTCCCCGGACTAGCGGGGGTTACCATATCTACGAGCAGTACTTC. Its protein is CASSPRTSGGYHIYEQYF.